The 18 T cell receptor beta chains reported below all come from one sample, sequenced in a study of cytomegalovirus exposure and HLA in healthy donors (dated by TCRdb to 2016 to 2017). The library was produced with the immunoSEQ multiplex PCR assay. TCRdb obtained this table from immuneACCESS and retained in-frame rearrangements with V and J assigned. These tables miss some clones; where compared with another copy, unresolved V genes account for less than half of the shortfall, and the remainder is unexplained. For this sample there are roughly 250,000 clones; approximately 83% appear just once. The ten top clones hold 0.95% to 1.5% of the sample. Material: PBMCs. These receptors all come from a woman aged 25 to 39 in good health and CMV-seropositive.

J is TRBJ1-2 and V is TRBV11-1; 10 bases line up with TRBD1. CDR3 size: 17 residues. Germline V gene lookup returns CDR1 SGHAT and CDR2 FQDESV (reference sequence). Trimming took 5 bases from V and 6 from J; bases not matched to a gene: 15. The CDR3 DNA follows: TGTGCCAGCAGCGCACCGGGACAGGGGCCCCTCTTGAATGGCTACACCTTC. Protein sequence: CASSAPGQGPLLNGYTF.

The chain joins TRBV5-1 to TRBJ2-5; no clear D gene. Trimming removed 2 bases at V and 5 bases at J, with 7 bases between. CDR3 size: 12 residues. CDR1 is SGHRS and CDR2 is YFSETQ in the germline V gene. The CDR3: CASSFSPETQYF. Here the CDR3 DNA reads TGCGCCAGCAGCTTTAGCCCCGAGACCCAGTACTTC.

This chain joins TRBV5-1 and TRBJ2-1, with a weak D call TRBD1 (6 bases). Germline CDR1 reads SGHRS; CDR2 reads YFSETQ. V was shortened by 0 bases and J by 10 bases, with 8 bases between the two germline ends. CDR3 length: 12 residues. The CDR3 DNA follows: TGCGCCAGCAGCTTGGAGGGGACAGAGCAGTTCTTC. It specifies CASSLEGTEQFF. The full variable domain, completed using reference TRBV5-1 and TRBJ2-1, is KAGVTQTPRYLIKTRGQQVTLSCSPISGHRSVSWYQQTPGQGLQFLFEYFSETQRNKGNFPGRFSGRQFSNSRSEMNVSTLELGDSALYLCASSLEGTEQFFGPGTRLTVL.

The genes are TRBV11-1 and TRBJ2-7; 9 bases are shared with TRBD2. CDR1 is SGHAT, CDR2 FQDESV, per germline (reference sequence). CDR3 length: 15 amino acids. The junction had 8 bases not matched to a gene; V was cut back by 4 bases and J by 4 bases. Here the CDR3 DNA reads TGTGCCAGCAGCTCCGTGATAGCGGGAGTGTACGAGCAGTACTTC. Translating gives CASSSVIAGVYEQYF. The whole variable domain, filled in from reference TRBV11-1 and TRBJ2-7, reads EAEVAQSPRYKITEKSQAVAFWCDPISGHATLYWYRQILGQGPELLVQFQDESVVDDSQLPKDRFSAERLKGVDSTLKIQPAELGDSAMYLCASSSVIAGVYEQYFGPGTRLTVT.

V gene TRBV7-9 combines with J gene TRBJ2-2; the match to TRBD2 covers 8 bases. Germline CDR1 is SEHNR and CDR2 is FQNEAQ (reference sequence). CDR3 length: 16 residues. Trimming removed 5 bases from V and 0 bases from J; junction bases left unmatched: 5. CDR3 sequence: CASSATSGTNTGELFF. In DNA form, the CDR3 reads TGTGCCAGCAGCGCAACTAGCGGAACGAACACCGGGGAGCTGTTTTTT.

This clone occurred once. The V gene is TRBV7-9, the J gene TRBJ2-3; D is perhaps TRBD1 (5 bases). CDR3 length: 16 residues. Germline V gene sequence: CDR1 SEHNR, CDR2 FQNEAQ (reference sequence). V shed 1 base and J shed 3 bases, with 14 bases lying between them. The CDR3 bases are TGTGCCAGCAGCTTAGTAAGTCGGCAGGGTACAGATACGCAGTATTTT. This encodes CASSLVSRQGTDTQYF.

The chain recombines TRBV9 with TRBJ2-1; TRBD2 might be the D (6 bases). V lost 0 bases and J lost 2, with 12 bases in between. There are 16 residues in the CDR3. The germline CDR1 and CDR2 sequences are SGDLS and YYNGEE. The CDR3 region has the DNA TGTGCCAGCAGCGTAGCTTTCGGGAGTACCTACAATGAGCAGTTCTTC. This gives the protein CASSVAFGSTYNEQFF.

The J gene is TRBJ2-7, the V gene TRBV30; 10 bases map to TRBD2. The CDR3 runs to 13 residues. Germline CDR1 GTSNPN, CDR2 SVGIG (reference sequence). V shed 2 bases, J shed 6 bases, and the junction held 4 bases outside the gene matches. The CDR3: CAWSPEREGEQYF. CDR3 coding DNA: TGTGCCTGGAGTCCCGAGCGGGAGGGCGAGCAGTACTTC. The entire variable domain, with the rest obtained from reference TRBV30 and TRBJ2-7, is as follows: SQTIHQWPATLVQPVGSPLSLECTVEGTSNPNLYWYRQAAGRGLQLLFYSVGIGQISSEVPQNLSASRPQDRQFILSSKKLLLSDSGFYLCAWSPEREGEQYFGPGTRLTVT.

The V and J genes are TRBV27 and TRBJ1-2, with TRBD1 identical over 8 bases. The J segment lost 5 bases and the V segment lost 5 bases, leaving 10 bases of the junction unmatched. Germline values: CDR1 MNHEY, CDR2 SMNVEV (reference sequence). The CDR3 length is 15 residues. In DNA, the CDR3 is TGTGCCAGCAGTCAGCAGACGACAGGGGATTATGGCTACACCTTC. Translated: CASSQQTTGDYGYTF.

This sequence joins TRBV2 and TRBJ2-6; tentatively, D is TRBD1 (5 bases). Germline CDR1 SNHLY, CDR2 FYNNEI. Deletions cut 7 bases from V and 7 bases from J, with 14 bases between. The CDR3 contains 14 residues. CDR3 DNA: TGTGCCAGCATTTCGCAGGGTGTTGCCAACGTCCTGACTTTC. Protein product: CASISQGVANVLTF. Looking up the rest from reference TRBV2 and TRBJ2-6 gives the full variable domain: EPEVTQTPSHQVTQMGQEVILRCVPISNHLYFYWYRQILGQKVEFLVSFYNNEISEKSEIFDDQFSVERPDGSNFTLKIRSTKLEDSAMYFCASISQGVANVLTFGAGSRLTVL.

The chain combines TRBV27 with TRBJ1-1; no definite D call. V lost 3 bases and J 10 bases, leaving 15 bases between the germline ends. This CDR3 has 13 amino acids. Looked up from germline, CDR1 is MNHEY and CDR2 is SMNVEV (reference sequence). For the CDR3, the DNA is TGTGCCAGCAGTTTGGTTCAAGCCTTGCGAGCTTTCTTT. Translating it yields CASSLVQALRAFF.

The V call is TRBV6-1, the J call TRBJ2-7, with TRBD1 matching over 9 bases. The V gene end was trimmed by 6 bases and the J gene end by 2 bases; junction bases not matched to a gene: 2. This CDR3 spans 13 amino acids. From germline, CDR1 is MNHNS and CDR2 SASEGT. The CDR3, as DNA: TGTGCCAGCAGGGACAGGGGAGCCTACGAGCAGTACTTC. Translated: CASRDRGAYEQYF.

The CDR3 DNA sequence: TGTGCTAGTGGTTTGTCAGGGGCAGGCCTGGGGGACTATGGCTACACCTTC. Translated, it gives CASGLSGAGLGDYGYTF. V usage is TRBV12-5 and J usage is TRBJ1-2, with D possibly matching TRBD1 (6 bases). The CDR3 spans 17 residues. Germline V gene lookup returns CDR1 LGHNT and CDR2 FRNRAP. V was trimmed by 2 bases and J by 3 bases, leaving 19 bases between them.

The J gene is TRBJ1-1, the V gene TRBV30; 9 bases agree with TRBD1. Germline CDR1 GTSNPN, CDR2 SVGIG (reference sequence). Losses at the gene ends were 7 bases for V and 3 bases for J; bases not matched to a gene: 15. This CDR3 contains 16 residues. This CDR3 is CASQGGTGHQYTEAFF. The CDR3 DNA is TGTGCCTCTCAAGGTGGGACAGGGCACCAATACACTGAAGCTTTCTTT. The variable domain in full, with the rest retrieved from reference TRBV30 and TRBJ1-1, is SQTIHQWPATLVQPVGSPLSLECTVEGTSNPNLYWYRQAAGRGLQLLFYSVGIGQISSEVPQNLSASRPQDRQFILSSKKLLLSDSGFYLCASQGGTGHQYTEAFFGQGTRLTVV.

V is TRBV6-1 and J is TRBJ1-1; D perhaps matches TRBD1 (5 bases). With 5 bases removed from V and 5 bases from J, the gap between germline ends came to 18 bases. The germline V gene has CDR1 MNHNS and CDR2 SASEGT. The CDR3 runs to 15 residues. CDR3: CASSTSRWGGTEAFF. DNA of the CDR3: TGTGCCAGCAGTACGTCTCGGTGGGGGGGGACTGAAGCTTTCTTT.

The chain has TRBV30 and TRBJ2-7; the D gene is possibly TRBD1 (6 bases). The germline V gene has CDR1 GTSNPN and CDR2 SVGIG (reference sequence). Trimming took off 4 bases at V and 2 bases at J, with 15 bases between the two ends. This CDR3 region has 14 residues. The DNA of the CDR3 is TGTGCCTGGACATCTCAGGGGTGGACCTACGAGCAGTACTTC. This gives the protein CAWTSQGWTYEQYF.

J is TRBJ1-1 and V is TRBV11-3; D ambiguous. Trimming took 5 bases from V and 3 from J, leaving 4 bases between them. Germline CDR1 SGHNT, CDR2 YENEEA. The CDR3 is 11 residues long. This CDR3 is CASSLHTEAFF. The CDR3 DNA reads as TGTGCCAGCAGCCTTCACACTGAAGCTTTCTTT.

This rearrangement joins TRBV9 to TRBJ1-2; 7 nucleotides match TRBD1. V dropped 0 bases and J dropped 4; count of bases not matched to a gene: 6. CDR1 and CDR2 (germline): SGDLS, YYNGEE. This CDR3 has 15 residues. CDR3 residues: CASSVDRGIGYGYTF. CDR3 nucleotides: TGTGCCAGCAGCGTAGACAGGGGAATCGGCTATGGCTACACCTTC.